This T cell receptor (beta chain) is from a study of shared clonotypes between healthy human individuals. Only in-frame clones appear in the TCRdb table, and some are missing; sequencing was by immunoSEQ multiplex PCR. Altogether some 1,600,000 clones are present, 95% to 99% being singletons, with the ten largest covering 0.4% to 0.55%. Trimming removed 5 bases from V and 3 bases from J, with 11 bases in between. The germline V gene encodes CDR1 SGHVS and CDR2 FQNEAQ. CDR3 length equals 13 residues. The clonotype originates from a man aged 30 to 39 in good health. This chain uses TRBV7-8 with TRBJ2-7, with a tentative D call TRBD1 (8 bases). Sequencing was carried out using naive CD4+ T cells sorted from blood. As for subset: CD45RA+ positively selected. CDR3 DNA: TGTGCCAGCAGCACAGGGGGGGACTACGAGCAGTACTTC. As protein: CASSTGGDYEQYF.